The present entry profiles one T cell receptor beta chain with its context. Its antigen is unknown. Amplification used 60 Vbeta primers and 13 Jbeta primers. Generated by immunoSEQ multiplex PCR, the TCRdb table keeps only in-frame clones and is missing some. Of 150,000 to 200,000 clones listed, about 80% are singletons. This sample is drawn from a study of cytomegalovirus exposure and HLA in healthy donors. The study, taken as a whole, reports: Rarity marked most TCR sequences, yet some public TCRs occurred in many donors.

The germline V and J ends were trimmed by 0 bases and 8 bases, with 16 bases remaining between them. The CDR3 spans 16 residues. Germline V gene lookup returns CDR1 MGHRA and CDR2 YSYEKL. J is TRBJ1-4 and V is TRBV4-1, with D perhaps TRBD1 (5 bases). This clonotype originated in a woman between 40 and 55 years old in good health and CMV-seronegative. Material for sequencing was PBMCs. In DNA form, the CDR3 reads TGCGCCAGCAGCCAAGAATGGGGACTTGGGACCGAAAAACTGTTTTTT. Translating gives CASSQEWGLGTEKLFF.